These 18 T cell receptor beta chains came from one sample sequenced in a study of cytomegalovirus exposure and HLA in healthy donors. 13 Jbeta primers and 60 Vbeta primers were used for the PCR. Only in-frame clones appear in the TCRdb table, and some are missing; sequencing was by immunoSEQ multiplex PCR. Of 55,000 to 80,000 clones listed, roughly 74% are singletons. The sample consisted of PBMCs. These receptors all come from a woman under 40 in good health and CMV-seropositive.

The DNA for the CDR3 is TGTGCCAGCAGTTTAGACAAGAACACTGAAGCTTTCTTT. It encodes CASSLDKNTEAFF. The J gene is TRBJ1-1, the V gene TRBV27; D is ambiguous. V was cut by 2 bases and J by 1 base, with 5 bases left in between. The CDR3 is 13 amino acids. Germline-derived CDR1 and CDR2 are MNHEY and SMNVEV (reference sequence).

This clone occurred once. This rearrangement joins TRBV20-1 to TRBJ1-2; no firm D call. The CDR3 is made up of 11 amino acids. V shed 5 bases and J shed 0 bases, with 4 bases lying between them. From germline, CDR1 is DFQATT and CDR2 SNEGSKA (reference sequence). CDR3 bases: TGCAGTGCTTCAGCTAACTATGGCTACACCTTC. Its translation: CSASANYGYTF.

The chain combines TRBV7-9 with TRBJ1-1, with a weak D call TRBD1 (6 bases). The CDR3 is made up of 11 amino acids. With 5 bases removed from V and 7 bases from J, the gap between germline ends came to 8 bases. Germline V lookup: CDR1 SEHNR, CDR2 FQNEAQ (reference sequence). The CDR3 region has the DNA TGTGCCAGCAGCCGGACAGTTGAAGCTTTCTTT. It specifies CASSRTVEAFF.

V gene TRBV9 combines with J gene TRBJ1-3; perhaps TRBD1 as D (5 bases). CDR1 is SGDLS, CDR2 YYNGEE, per germline. V lost 0 bases and J lost 2, with 6 bases in between. This CDR3 has 14 residues. CDR3 loop: CASSVGRAGNTIYF. CDR3 bases: TGTGCCAGCAGCGTAGGCAGGGCTGGAAACACCATATATTTT. Combining the CDR3 with reference TRBV9 and TRBJ1-3 gives the whole variable domain DSGVTQTPKHLITATGQRVTLRCSPRSGDLSVYWYQQSLDQGLQFLIQYYNGEERAKGNILERFSAQQFPDLHSELNLSSLELGDSALYFCASSVGRAGNTIYFGEGSWLTVV.

The chain is built from TRBV7-3 and TRBJ2-7; 7 bases match TRBD1. The length of the CDR3 is 15 residues. Germline CDR1 and CDR2: SGHTA and FQGTGA. After removal of 5 bases from V and 5 bases from J, the junction contained 12 bases not matched to a gene. The CDR3 sequence: CASSPTQDRNDEQYF. CDR3 nucleotides: TGTGCCAGCAGCCCGACGCAGGACAGGAACGACGAGCAGTACTTC.

This clone was counted between two and nine times. Germline and junction disagree at one end, which may indicate a read error. The rearrangement uses TRBV5-4 and TRBJ2-1, with D unclear. Looked up from germline, CDR1 is SGHNT and CDR2 is YYREEE (reference sequence). This CDR3 comprises 12 residues. This CDR3 reads CASSFEYSEQFF. For the CDR3, the DNA is TGTGCCAGCAGCTTCGAGTACAGTGAGCAGTTCTTC.

This clone was recorded once. CDR3 sequence reads: CASMEGGWWGRGTGFCQETQYF. The CDR3 bases are TGTGCCAGCATGGAGGGGGGTTGGTGGGGACGGGGGACAGGGTTCTGCCAAGAGACCCAGTACTTC. The chain has TRBV28 and TRBJ2-5; 9 bases align to TRBD1. This CDR3 contains 22 residues. Germline V gene data show CDR1 as MDHEN and CDR2 as SYDVKM. V lost 7 bases, J lost 1 base, and 28 bases stayed unmatched.

V gene TRBV7-8 combines with J gene TRBJ2-7; unclear D gene. This CDR3 is built from 12 residues. V gave up 3 bases and J gave up 3 bases, with 6 bases separating them. Per the germline V gene, CDR1 is SGHVS and CDR2 is FQNEAQ. The chain's CDR3 is CASSFNSYEQYF. CDR3 sequence (DNA): TGTGCCAGCAGCTTCAATAGCTACGAGCAGTACTTC.

The chain uses TRBV28 and TRBJ1-2; 8 bases are shared with TRBD1. This CDR3 has 14 residues. Germline lookup yields CDR1 MDHEN and CDR2 SYDVKM. With 6 bases clipped from V and 3 bases from J, the junction kept 6 bases outside the gene matches. This CDR3 reads CASRLQGADYGYTF. DNA of the CDR3: TGTGCCAGCAGACTTCAGGGGGCGGACTATGGCTACACCTTC.

This chain links TRBV5-1 with TRBJ2-5; a possible D gene is TRBD1 (5 bases). The ends were cut back, 5 bases at V and 5 bases at J, with 19 bases in the middle. CDR3 size: 15 residues. Germline V gene data show CDR1 as SGHRS and CDR2 as YFSETQ. This chain's CDR3 is CASSYSRGTSETQYF. The CDR3 DNA reads TGCGCCAGCAGTTATTCTAGGGGAACTTCGGAGACCCAGTACTTC.

CDR3 in DNA: TGTGCCAGCAGTAGGGCCGGGGGGCAGTTCTTC. This sequence encodes CASSRAGGQFF. The chain combines TRBV25-1 with TRBJ2-1; TRBD2 is a possible D gene (6 bases). V was cut by 5 bases and J by 12 bases, with 11 bases left in between. CDR3 length: 11 residues. Germline V gene sequence: CDR1 MGHDK, CDR2 SYGVNS.

This clone has more than one count but fewer than ten. The chain joins TRBV19 to TRBJ1-5; 7 nucleotides agree with TRBD1. The CDR3 loop spans 16 amino acids. Germline V gene data show CDR1 as LNHDA and CDR2 as SQIVND (reference sequence). Trimming at V came to 6 bases and at J to 0 bases, leaving 8 bases not matched to a gene. The CDR3 nucleotides are TGTGCCAGTAGAACCAGACAGGGACGTAGCAATCAGCCCCAGCATTTT. This sequence encodes CASRTRQGRSNQPQHF.

The V call is TRBV18, the J call TRBJ2-1; D is perhaps TRBD1 (5 bases). Germline V gives CDR1 KGHSH, CDR2 LQKENI. The CDR3 is made up of 16 amino acids. Trimming took 3 bases from V and 2 from J, leaving 14 bases between them. DNA for the CDR3: TGTGCCAGCTCACCCCTTGACATAGGGGCCTACAATGAGCAGTTCTTC. It specifies CASSPLDIGAYNEQFF.

The chain combines TRBV14 with TRBJ2-1; D remains unclear. Germline V gene lookup returns CDR1 SGHDN and CDR2 FVKESK. Trimming shortened V by 4 bases and J by 6 bases, and 10 bases separated the two germline ends. The CDR3 totals 13 residues. CDR3 in amino acids: CASSLIHGNEQFF. DNA of the CDR3: TGTGCCAGCAGCCTCATCCACGGCAATGAGCAGTTCTTC.

This sequence joins TRBV29-1 and TRBJ2-7; 7 nucleotides line up with TRBD1. The germline V gene encodes CDR1 SQVTM and CDR2 ANQGSEA. This CDR3 comprises 14 residues. Trimming removed 6 bases from V and 0 bases from J; junction bases left unmatched: 8. In nucleotides, the CDR3 is TGCAGCGTAAGACAGGGCCCCCTCTCCTACGAGCAGTACTTC. This sequence encodes CSVRQGPLSYEQYF.

This chain uses TRBV27 with TRBJ2-1; a possible D gene is TRBD1 (6 bases). V was pared by 6 bases and J by 4 bases, with 13 bases between. The germline CDR1 and CDR2 sequences are MNHEY and SMNVEV (reference sequence). The CDR3 runs 14 residues. Here the CDR3 reads CASRGSGTYNEQFF. DNA of the CDR3: TGTGCCAGCAGGGGGTCGGGGACATACAATGAGCAGTTCTTC.

J is TRBJ1-5 and V is TRBV28; no clear D. This CDR3 is 12 amino acids long. Germline V CDR1 and CDR2: MDHEN, SYDVKM. V was shortened by 2 bases and J by 7 bases, with 6 bases between the two germline ends. The DNA of the CDR3 is TGTGCCAGCAGTTTAGCCCAGCAGCCCCAGCATTTT. This gives the protein CASSLAQQPQHF. Looking up the rest from reference TRBV28 and TRBJ1-5 gives the full variable domain: DVKVTQSSRYLVKRTGEKVFLECVQDMDHENMFWYRQDPGLGLRLIYFSYDVKMKEKGDIPEGYSVSREKKERFSLILESASTNQTSMYLCASSLAQQPQHFGDGTRLSIL.

With respect to this clone: Other DNA sequences in the sample encode the same CDR3. The CDR3 nucleotides are TGCGCCAGCAGCCAAGATCCGGGGACAGCCTATGGCTACACCTTC. Amino acids: CASSQDPGTAYGYTF. This chain joins TRBV4-3 and TRBJ1-2; 7 bases fit TRBD1. Germline CDR1 and CDR2: LGHNA and YSLEER. This CDR3 region has 15 residues. The ends lost 0 bases at V and 4 bases at J; junction bases unmatched: 5.